The 10 T cell receptor beta chains presented below share a single source sample, sequenced in a study of T cells in Graves' hyperthyroidism and ophthalmopathy. RNA transcripts provided the source from which TCR beta CDR3 regions were amplified. The HTBI set primed first-round TCR CDR3 RT-PCR. In TCRdb, the multiplex PCR reads were re-called with MiXCR into one record per CDR3 protein. The profile covers roughly 710,000 distinct CDR3 sequences, with 35% appearing a single time and roughly 30% taken by the ten largest. Sequenced: blood. All receptors derive from a woman in her thirties or forties with Graves' hyperthyroidism.

This clonotype occurred a few times. The rearrangement uses TRBV11-3 and TRBJ2-7, with a tentative D call TRBD2 (6 bases). Germline values: CDR1 SGHNT, CDR2 YENEEA. With 0 bases removed from V and 4 bases from J, the gap between germline ends came to 19 bases. The length of the CDR3 is 17 residues. The CDR3 loop is CASSLDRRGGTLYEQYF. The CDR3 region has the DNA TGTGCCAGCAGCTTAGATCGCCGTGGGGGGACCTTGTACGAGCAGTACTTC.

This clonotype was picked up one time. The chain has TRBV6-2 or TRBV6-3 and TRBJ2-6, with D tentatively TRBD1 (5 bases). Germline values: CDR1 MNHEY, CDR2 SVGEGT. Trimming stripped 4 bases from V and 0 bases from J, with 13 bases between. The CDR3 runs to 17 residues. The CDR3 coding sequence is TGTGCCAGCAGTTTTGCAGGGCCCAGCTCTGGGGCCAACGTCCTGACTTTC. This encodes CASSFAGPSSGANVLTF.

Note on this clonotype: Because the CDR3 is missing its conserved closing phenylalanine or tryptophan, this is likely a read error. V usage is TRBV6-1 and J usage is TRBJ1-1; D is ambiguous. Trimming removed 1 base at V and 7 bases at J, with 13 bases between. The CDR3 has 14 residues. Germline assignment: CDR1 MNHNS and CDR2 SASEGT. CDR3 DNA sequence: TGTGCCAGCAGTGAAGTTGAAACAGCTTTTGAAGCTTTCTCT. This sequence encodes CASSEVETAFEAFS.

This chain uses TRBV19 with TRBJ1-2, with TRBD1 identical over 8 bases. This CDR3 is 14 amino acids long. CDR1 is LNHDA, CDR2 SQIVND, per germline (reference sequence). V gave up 5 bases and J gave up 7 bases; unmatched junction bases: 9. The CDR3 DNA is TGTGCCAGTAGTCAATCAGGGGGCTTCGGTGGCTACACCTTC. This sequence encodes CASSQSGGFGGYTF.

V and J are TRBV5-1 and TRBJ2-3; 8 bases fit TRBD1. This CDR3 spans 13 amino acids. Looked up from germline, CDR1 is SGHRS and CDR2 is YFSETQ. Unmatched junction bases numbered 6, after V lost 4 bases and J lost 8 bases. The CDR3 DNA is TGCGCCAGCAGCCAAGGGGACAGGATTACGCAGTATTTT. Translation: CASSQGDRITQYF.

This clonotype was picked up a small number of times. This chain links TRBV29-1 with TRBJ1-1; D is undetermined. Germline V gene data show CDR1 as SQVTM and CDR2 as ANQGSEA. V was shortened by 3 bases and J by 7 bases, with 9 bases between the two germline ends. This CDR3 region has 11 residues. CDR3 DNA: TGCAGCGTTGAGAGGTCAGATGAAGCTTTCTTT. It specifies CSVERSDEAFF.

Only a few counts were recorded for this clonotype. The V and J genes are TRBV12-3 or TRBV12-4 and TRBJ1-2; 8 nucleotides agree with TRBD1. Unmatched junction bases numbered 8, after V lost 6 bases and J lost 8 bases. The CDR3 extends over 13 amino acids. CDR3 region: CASRTTGDWGYTF. For the CDR3, the DNA is TGTGCCAGCAGGACGACAGGGGATTGGGGCTACACCTTC.

The rearrangement uses TRBV7-2 and TRBJ1-1, with 9 positions matching TRBD1. The trim removed 1 base at V and 11 bases at J, leaving 5 bases unmatched. Germline loops: CDR1 SGHTA, CDR2 FQGNSA. This CDR3 has 13 amino acids. CDR3 coding DNA: TGTGCCAGCAGCTTAGGGGACAGGGCGAAGGCTTTCTTT. Its protein product is CASSLGDRAKAFF.

V usage is TRBV11-2 and J usage is TRBJ2-5, with a tentative D call TRBD1 (5 bases). This CDR3 comprises 15 residues. Trimming left V 1 base short and J 7 bases short, with 16 bases between. The germline V gene has CDR1 SGHAT and CDR2 FQNNGV. CDR3 protein: CASSLGTGYGRTQYF. In DNA, the CDR3 is TGTGCCAGCAGCTTAGGTACAGGCTACGGTCGGACCCAGTACTTC.

A remark on this clonotype: Since no conserved phenylalanine or tryptophan closes the CDR3, a read error is the likely cause. This rearrangement joins TRBV12-3 or TRBV12-4 to TRBJ1-1; D unresolved. This CDR3 has 13 residues. V was shortened by 3 bases and J by 1 base, with 6 bases between the two germline ends. CDR3 amino acids: CASSFSGNTEAFS. The CDR3 DNA is TGTGCCAGCAGTTTTAGTGGGAACACTGAAGCTTTCTCT.